This T cell receptor beta chain came from a study of shared clonotypes between healthy human individuals. Study-level findings and limits: Naive CD4 clonotype sharing across several donors was approximately 5%.

About this clone: No antigen is known for it.

Repertoires were generated with immunoSEQ multiplex PCR, while TCRdb's copy carries only in-frame clones and drops some. The data contain 400,000 or so clones, 90% to 97% of them singletons. Germline V gene lookup returns CDR1 MNHNY and CDR2 SVGAGI (reference sequence). V lost 4 bases and J 4 bases, leaving 14 bases between the germline ends. The CDR3 is 15 amino acids. The V gene is TRBV6-6, the J gene TRBJ1-3; a weak D match, TRBD1 (5 bases). Sample: memory CD8+ T cells sorted from blood. Specified subset: CD45RO+ cells pooled with CCR7-negative TemRA cells. This sequence originates from a man under 40 in good health. The CDR3 DNA reads TGTGCCAGCAGTTTGGGGGTAACGGTAGGAAACACCATATATTTT. Its translation: CASSLGVTVGNTIYF.